This section outlines one T cell receptor (beta chain) sequence together with its context. Its antigen remains unknown. Time point meaning: persistent/refractory GD, antithyroid drugs over 5 years with positive TRAb. The TCR library was made from RNA extracted from PBMCs. With EDTA tubes as the receptacles, nine milliliters of peripheral blood were drawn. Arm-PCR of CDR3 regions and iRepertoire HTBI primers were the basis on which TCR beta libraries were built. TCRdb analysed the multiplex PCR reads with MiXCR anew, one entry per CDR3 protein. The sample includes a few hundred thousand distinct CDR3 sequences, less than 25% of them seen just once. The CDR3 is made up of 15 amino acids. Germline values: CDR1 DFQATT, CDR2 SNEGSKA (reference sequence). Trimming pared 6 bases from V and 2 bases from J, leaving 20 bases between. The sample comes from a study of regulatory T cells in long-lasting Graves disease. The wider study: Over-5-year antithyroid drug use with positive TSH receptor antibodies defined persistent Graves' disease in the study. The study, taken as a whole, reports: Analyses excluded thyroid tissue, covering peripheral blood alone. Persistent disease preferred TRBV28, TRBJ1-2 and TRBJ2-5.

This receptor was taken from a female donor with Graves disease. The material sequenced was peripheral blood mononuclear cells (PBMCs), taken when the disease was refractory, from a patient treated with antithyroid drugs. This chain joins TRBV20-1 and TRBJ2-7, with D perhaps matching TRBD2 (5 bases). The CDR3 region has the DNA TGCAGTGCCCGCCACTTGACGGGGAAAACCTACGAGCAGTACTTC. It specifies CSARHLTGKTYEQYF.